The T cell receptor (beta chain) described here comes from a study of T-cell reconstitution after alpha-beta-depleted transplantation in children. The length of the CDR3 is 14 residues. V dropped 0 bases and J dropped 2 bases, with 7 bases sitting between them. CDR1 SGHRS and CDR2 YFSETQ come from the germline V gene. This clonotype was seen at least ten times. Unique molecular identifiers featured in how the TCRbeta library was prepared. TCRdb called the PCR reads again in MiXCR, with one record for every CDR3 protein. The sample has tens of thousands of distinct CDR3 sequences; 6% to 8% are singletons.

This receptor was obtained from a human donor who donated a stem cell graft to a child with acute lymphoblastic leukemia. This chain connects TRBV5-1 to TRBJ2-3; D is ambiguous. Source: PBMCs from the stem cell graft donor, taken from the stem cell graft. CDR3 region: CASSLDRITDTQYF. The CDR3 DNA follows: TGCGCCAGCAGCTTGGACAGAATCACAGATACGCAGTATTTT.